Below, 19 T cell receptor beta chains from the same sample are listed, as sequenced in a study of T cells in localized non-small cell lung cancer. Some clones are missing from TCRdb's copy, which holds only in-frame ones; the method was immunoSEQ multiplex PCR. The sample yields 25,000 to 35,000 clones, roughly 77% seen once. The sample consisted of peripheral blood, taken before any cancer treatment. The receptors derive from a male donor aged 60 or over with stage III squamous cell lung carcinoma.

The gene calls are TRBV28 and TRBJ1-5; TRBD1 is a possible D gene (6 bases). Germline V lookup: CDR1 MDHEN, CDR2 SYDVKM. CDR3 size: 14 residues. Trimming took off 6 bases at V and 2 bases at J, with 11 bases between the two ends. The CDR3 reads CASSQTGGNQPQHF. The CDR3 region has the DNA TGTGCCAGCAGCCAGACAGGCGGCAATCAGCCCCAGCATTTT. Together with reference TRBV28 and TRBJ1-5, the CDR3 gives the full variable domain: DVKVTQSSRYLVKRTGEKVFLECVQDMDHENMFWYRQDPGLGLRLIYFSYDVKMKEKGDIPEGYSVSREKKERFSLILESASTNQTSMYLCASSQTGGNQPQHFGDGTRLSIL.

This chain links TRBV18 with TRBJ2-1; the D is unclear. The CDR3 totals 13 residues. The germline CDR1 and CDR2 sequences are KGHSH and LQKENI. The ends were cut back, 6 bases at V and 0 bases at J, with 6 bases in the middle. The CDR3 is CASSPSSYNEQFF. The CDR3 nucleotides are TGTGCCAGCTCCCCCAGCTCCTACAATGAGCAGTTCTTC.

The gene calls are TRBV5-5 and TRBJ2-1; the match to TRBD2 covers 10 bases. V lost 1 base, J lost 6 bases, and 4 bases stayed unmatched. Germline-derived CDR1 and CDR2 are SGHKS and YYEKEE (reference sequence). The CDR3 length is 15 residues. The chain's CDR3 is CASSLRLAGFNEQFF. The CDR3 DNA sequence: TGTGCCAGCAGCTTGCGACTAGCGGGTTTCAATGAGCAGTTCTTC.

The sample holds a few counts of this clone. The J gene is TRBJ2-5, the V gene TRBV5-1; tentatively, D is TRBD1 (6 bases). Germline-derived CDR1 and CDR2 are SGHRS and YFSETQ. The CDR3 loop spans 14 amino acids. The V end lost 2 bases, the J end lost 2 bases, and 10 bases lay between the germline ends. The CDR3 protein is CASSLGQLQETQYF. DNA for the CDR3: TGCGCCAGCAGCTTAGGACAGCTTCAAGAGACCCAGTACTTC. The full variable domain, with the rest looked up from reference TRBV5-1 and TRBJ2-5, is KAGVTQTPRYLIKTRGQQVTLSCSPISGHRSVSWYQQTPGQGLQFLFEYFSETQRNKGNFPGRFSGRQFSNSRSEMNVSTLELGDSALYLCASSLGQLQETQYFGPGTRLLVL.

This chain connects TRBV2 to TRBJ1-5, with D maybe TRBD1 (5 bases). This CDR3 has 15 amino acids. The germline gives CDR1 SNHLY, CDR2 FYNNEI. The V gene lost 3 bases and the J gene lost 6 bases, with 15 bases spanning the gap. DNA for the CDR3: TGTGCCAGCAGTGATCGACCCGCGGGGCTTCAGCCCCAGCATTTT. This codes for CASSDRPAGLQPQHF. Together with reference TRBV2 and TRBJ1-5, the CDR3 gives the full variable domain: EPEVTQTPSHQVTQMGQEVILRCVPISNHLYFYWYRQILGQKVEFLVSFYNNEISEKSEIFDDQFSVERPDGSNFTLKIRSTKLEDSAMYFCASSDRPAGLQPQHFGDGTRLSIL.

This clone occurred a few times. The J gene is TRBJ2-4, the V gene TRBV6-4, with D uncertain. The CDR3 runs 15 residues. Trimming stripped 0 bases from V and 1 base from J, with 7 bases between. Germline V gene data show CDR1 as MRHNA and CDR2 as SNTAGT. The CDR3 nucleotides are TGTGCCAGCAGTGACTCTGGAAACGCCAAAAACATTCAGTACTTC. Residues: CASSDSGNAKNIQYF.

In this sample, this clone turned up once. The chain employs TRBV5-8 and TRBJ1-5, with D possibly matching TRBD1 (5 bases). The V end lost 2 bases, the J end lost 9 bases, and 21 bases lay between the germline ends. Germline values: CDR1 SGHTS, CDR2 YDEGEE. The CDR3 runs to 16 residues. The CDR3 bases are TGTGCCAGCAGCTTATTTACAGGCGCGAAAGGAGGGCCCCAGCATTTT. It codes for CASSLFTGAKGGPQHF.

The chain combines TRBV14 with TRBJ2-5, with a tentative D call TRBD2 (5 bases). The CDR3 has 13 residues. Trimming took 4 bases from V and 4 from J, leaving 10 bases between them. Germline V gene data show CDR1 as SGHDN and CDR2 as FVKESK. DNA of the CDR3: TGTGCCAGCAGCCGCCTAGCCGGAGAGACCCAGTACTTC. Amino acid sequence: CASSRLAGETQYF.

The chain recombines TRBV7-9 with TRBJ2-1; a weak D match, TRBD1 (6 bases). The V and J ends lost 6 bases and 2 bases respectively, with 11 bases between them. The CDR3 extends over 14 amino acids. CDR1 SEHNR and CDR2 FQNEAQ come from the germline V gene (reference sequence). This CDR3 reads CASSYWGPYNEQFF. The CDR3 coding sequence is TGTGCCAGCAGTTATTGGGGGCCCTACAATGAGCAGTTCTTC.

By its share, this clone is medium-sized. The chain uses TRBV6-5 and TRBJ1-3; D is unclear. CDR1 and CDR2 (germline): MNHEY, SVGAGI. Trimming cost V 2 bases and J 2 bases, with 7 bases left between them. CDR3 size: 14 residues. CDR3 in DNA: TGTGCCAGCAGTTACGGTGCCACTGGAAACACCATATATTTT. Its protein is CASSYGATGNTIYF.

This chain uses TRBV9 with TRBJ2-1; 11 bases are a match to TRBD2. V gave up 1 base and J gave up 5 bases; unmatched junction bases: 8. CDR1 is SGDLS, CDR2 YYNGEE, per germline. The CDR3 consists of 17 residues. The CDR3 sequence: CASSVSTSGGSHNEQFF. CDR3 coding DNA: TGTGCCAGCAGCGTATCTACTAGCGGGGGCAGCCACAATGAGCAGTTCTTC.

The chain employs TRBV7-2 and TRBJ2-1; tentative D call: TRBD2 (5 bases). V was clipped by 5 bases and J by 10 bases, with 15 bases between them. The length of the CDR3 is 13 residues. Germline V CDR1 and CDR2: SGHTA, FQGNSA. This CDR3 is CASSPWENLEQFF. In DNA, the CDR3 is TGTGCCAGCAGCCCCTGGGAGAACCTGGAGCAGTTCTTC.

This sequence joins TRBV30 and TRBJ2-1; 7 nucleotides line up with TRBD2. The CDR3 length is 15 residues. V lost 1 base and J lost 3; bases outside the gene matches: 6. Germline CDR1 GTSNPN, CDR2 SVGIG (reference sequence). The CDR3 nucleotides read TGTGCCTGGAGTGGAGGTCAGCGGGACTACAATGAGCAGTTCTTC. It is translated as CAWSGGQRDYNEQFF.

This clone appeared once. The rearrangement uses TRBV5-5 and TRBJ2-2; TRBD2 is a possible D gene (5 bases). The length of the CDR3 is 13 residues. V lost 7 bases to trimming and J lost 5 bases, with 12 bases between them. Germline V gene data show CDR1 as SGHKS and CDR2 as YYEKEE (reference sequence). As DNA, the CDR3 is TGTGCCAGCTCCCCGCGGGCTACCGGGGAGCTGTTTTTT. Its translation is CASSPRATGELFF.

The V and J genes are TRBV5-5 and TRBJ1-5, with unresolved D. V was trimmed by 0 bases and J by 0 bases, leaving 16 bases between them. The CDR3 spans 18 residues. Looked up from germline, CDR1 is SGHKS and CDR2 is YYEKEE (reference sequence). The CDR3: CASSLGQPQLYSNQPQHF. CDR3 DNA: TGTGCCAGCAGCTTGGGGCAGCCGCAGCTTTATAGCAATCAGCCCCAGCATTTT. The whole variable domain, remainder taken from reference TRBV5-5 and TRBJ1-5, is DAGVTQSPTHLIKTRGQQVTLRCSPISGHKSVSWYQQVLGQGPQFIFQYYEKEERGRGNFPDRFSARQFPNYSSELNVNALLLGDSALYLCASSLGQPQLYSNQPQHFGDGTRLSIL.

This chain's CDR3 is CAISEISGVEPQHF. The CDR3 bases are TGTGCCATCAGTGAGATATCCGGAGTTGAGCCCCAGCATTTT. This chain links TRBV10-3 with TRBJ1-5; D unclear. Trimming pared 2 bases from V and 8 bases from J, leaving 13 bases between. This CDR3 region has 14 residues. Germline CDR1 ENHRY, CDR2 SYGVKD.

The chain uses TRBV29-1 and TRBJ2-5, with D uncertain. The CDR3 sequence is 10 residues long. V was clipped by 7 bases and J by 5 bases, with 8 bases between them. The germline V gene has CDR1 SQVTM and CDR2 ANQGSEA. CDR3 loop: CSARVETQYF. The CDR3, as DNA: TGCAGCGCTCGAGTGGAGACCCAGTACTTC.

The chain has TRBV28 and TRBJ2-2; 8 nucleotides agree with TRBD2. The germline CDR1 and CDR2 sequences are MDHEN and SYDVKM. The CDR3 has 14 amino acids. After removal of 6 bases from V and 2 bases from J, the junction contained 2 bases not matched to a gene. CDR3 residues: CASRSGSNTGELFF. The CDR3, as DNA: TGTGCCAGCAGAAGCGGGAGTAACACCGGGGAGCTGTTTTTT.

The J gene is TRBJ1-2, the V gene TRBV9; the D is unclear. The ends were cut back, 5 bases at V and 4 bases at J, with 24 bases in the middle. Per germline, CDR1 SGDLS and CDR2 YYNGEE. There are 17 residues in the CDR3. Here the CDR3 DNA reads TGTGCCAGCAGTGCCGTTGGACCGGGTGCCCCAGGCTATGGCTACACCTTC. Encoded protein: CASSAVGPGAPGYGYTF.